The clone carrying this T cell receptor beta chain has a handful of counts. Its antigen is still unknown. This CDR3 contains 15 residues. From germline, CDR1 is SGHRS and CDR2 YFSETQ. V lost 7 bases and J lost 2; bases outside the gene matches: 9. This sample is drawn from a study of beta chain features in type 1 diabetes. Findings of the study overall: Among patients with Type 1 diabetes, TCRB CDR3s were moderately but significantly shorter in every one of the four CD4+ subsets.

All of the isolated RNA was reverse transcribed, so expressed TCRB transcripts were sequenced. TCRdb's copy holds only in-frame clones and misses some; the assay was immunoSEQ multiplex PCR. Found here are almost 350,000 clones, 9.3% of them singletons; the top ten hold roughly 1%. The chain carries TRBV5-1 and TRBJ2-5; TRBD1 matches 9 bases. Material for sequencing was central memory CD4+ T cells from blood. The receptor was isolated from a man aged 25-45 years with type 1 diabetes. The CDR3 region is CASRDKGQGQETQYF. Written as DNA, the CDR3 is TGCGCCAGCCGCGATAAGGGACAGGGACAAGAGACCCAGTACTTC.